The clone carrying this T cell receptor beta chain was seen repeatedly, ten times or more. Its matching antigen is unknown. These data originate in a study of T cells in Graves' hyperthyroidism and ophthalmopathy. Study-level results: Model predictions of ophthalmopathy came a median 6.5 months before onset. Appearing also in blood were most of the thyroid clonotypes expanded above 0.001.

Participants, patients aged 18 to 65, had newly diagnosed hyperthyroidism with a duration under 2 months. PBMCs were obtained from roughly 10 ml fresh peripheral blood. Looked up from germline, CDR1 is WSHSY and CDR2 is SAAADI. V lost 7 bases to trimming and J lost 4 bases, with 22 bases between them. The CDR3 has 16 residues. Amplification of TCR beta CDR3 regions used RNA as the template. The study used the HTBI primer set for a first-round RT-PCR of the TCR CDR3. TCRdb used MiXCR to reprocess the multiplex PCR reads, holding one entry per CDR3 protein. The data show just under 750,000 distinct CDR3 sequences, with approximately 36% seen just once and around 30% held by the top ten.

This rearrangement joins TRBV10-2 to TRBJ1-2; no definite D call. This clonotype was obtained from a woman between 35 and 50 years old with Graves' hyperthyroidism. The sequenced material came from blood. The CDR3 protein is CASKKESTDGRYGYTF. The CDR3 DNA reads as TGCGCCAGCAAAAAAGAGTCGACTGACGGTCGCTATGGCTACACCTTC.